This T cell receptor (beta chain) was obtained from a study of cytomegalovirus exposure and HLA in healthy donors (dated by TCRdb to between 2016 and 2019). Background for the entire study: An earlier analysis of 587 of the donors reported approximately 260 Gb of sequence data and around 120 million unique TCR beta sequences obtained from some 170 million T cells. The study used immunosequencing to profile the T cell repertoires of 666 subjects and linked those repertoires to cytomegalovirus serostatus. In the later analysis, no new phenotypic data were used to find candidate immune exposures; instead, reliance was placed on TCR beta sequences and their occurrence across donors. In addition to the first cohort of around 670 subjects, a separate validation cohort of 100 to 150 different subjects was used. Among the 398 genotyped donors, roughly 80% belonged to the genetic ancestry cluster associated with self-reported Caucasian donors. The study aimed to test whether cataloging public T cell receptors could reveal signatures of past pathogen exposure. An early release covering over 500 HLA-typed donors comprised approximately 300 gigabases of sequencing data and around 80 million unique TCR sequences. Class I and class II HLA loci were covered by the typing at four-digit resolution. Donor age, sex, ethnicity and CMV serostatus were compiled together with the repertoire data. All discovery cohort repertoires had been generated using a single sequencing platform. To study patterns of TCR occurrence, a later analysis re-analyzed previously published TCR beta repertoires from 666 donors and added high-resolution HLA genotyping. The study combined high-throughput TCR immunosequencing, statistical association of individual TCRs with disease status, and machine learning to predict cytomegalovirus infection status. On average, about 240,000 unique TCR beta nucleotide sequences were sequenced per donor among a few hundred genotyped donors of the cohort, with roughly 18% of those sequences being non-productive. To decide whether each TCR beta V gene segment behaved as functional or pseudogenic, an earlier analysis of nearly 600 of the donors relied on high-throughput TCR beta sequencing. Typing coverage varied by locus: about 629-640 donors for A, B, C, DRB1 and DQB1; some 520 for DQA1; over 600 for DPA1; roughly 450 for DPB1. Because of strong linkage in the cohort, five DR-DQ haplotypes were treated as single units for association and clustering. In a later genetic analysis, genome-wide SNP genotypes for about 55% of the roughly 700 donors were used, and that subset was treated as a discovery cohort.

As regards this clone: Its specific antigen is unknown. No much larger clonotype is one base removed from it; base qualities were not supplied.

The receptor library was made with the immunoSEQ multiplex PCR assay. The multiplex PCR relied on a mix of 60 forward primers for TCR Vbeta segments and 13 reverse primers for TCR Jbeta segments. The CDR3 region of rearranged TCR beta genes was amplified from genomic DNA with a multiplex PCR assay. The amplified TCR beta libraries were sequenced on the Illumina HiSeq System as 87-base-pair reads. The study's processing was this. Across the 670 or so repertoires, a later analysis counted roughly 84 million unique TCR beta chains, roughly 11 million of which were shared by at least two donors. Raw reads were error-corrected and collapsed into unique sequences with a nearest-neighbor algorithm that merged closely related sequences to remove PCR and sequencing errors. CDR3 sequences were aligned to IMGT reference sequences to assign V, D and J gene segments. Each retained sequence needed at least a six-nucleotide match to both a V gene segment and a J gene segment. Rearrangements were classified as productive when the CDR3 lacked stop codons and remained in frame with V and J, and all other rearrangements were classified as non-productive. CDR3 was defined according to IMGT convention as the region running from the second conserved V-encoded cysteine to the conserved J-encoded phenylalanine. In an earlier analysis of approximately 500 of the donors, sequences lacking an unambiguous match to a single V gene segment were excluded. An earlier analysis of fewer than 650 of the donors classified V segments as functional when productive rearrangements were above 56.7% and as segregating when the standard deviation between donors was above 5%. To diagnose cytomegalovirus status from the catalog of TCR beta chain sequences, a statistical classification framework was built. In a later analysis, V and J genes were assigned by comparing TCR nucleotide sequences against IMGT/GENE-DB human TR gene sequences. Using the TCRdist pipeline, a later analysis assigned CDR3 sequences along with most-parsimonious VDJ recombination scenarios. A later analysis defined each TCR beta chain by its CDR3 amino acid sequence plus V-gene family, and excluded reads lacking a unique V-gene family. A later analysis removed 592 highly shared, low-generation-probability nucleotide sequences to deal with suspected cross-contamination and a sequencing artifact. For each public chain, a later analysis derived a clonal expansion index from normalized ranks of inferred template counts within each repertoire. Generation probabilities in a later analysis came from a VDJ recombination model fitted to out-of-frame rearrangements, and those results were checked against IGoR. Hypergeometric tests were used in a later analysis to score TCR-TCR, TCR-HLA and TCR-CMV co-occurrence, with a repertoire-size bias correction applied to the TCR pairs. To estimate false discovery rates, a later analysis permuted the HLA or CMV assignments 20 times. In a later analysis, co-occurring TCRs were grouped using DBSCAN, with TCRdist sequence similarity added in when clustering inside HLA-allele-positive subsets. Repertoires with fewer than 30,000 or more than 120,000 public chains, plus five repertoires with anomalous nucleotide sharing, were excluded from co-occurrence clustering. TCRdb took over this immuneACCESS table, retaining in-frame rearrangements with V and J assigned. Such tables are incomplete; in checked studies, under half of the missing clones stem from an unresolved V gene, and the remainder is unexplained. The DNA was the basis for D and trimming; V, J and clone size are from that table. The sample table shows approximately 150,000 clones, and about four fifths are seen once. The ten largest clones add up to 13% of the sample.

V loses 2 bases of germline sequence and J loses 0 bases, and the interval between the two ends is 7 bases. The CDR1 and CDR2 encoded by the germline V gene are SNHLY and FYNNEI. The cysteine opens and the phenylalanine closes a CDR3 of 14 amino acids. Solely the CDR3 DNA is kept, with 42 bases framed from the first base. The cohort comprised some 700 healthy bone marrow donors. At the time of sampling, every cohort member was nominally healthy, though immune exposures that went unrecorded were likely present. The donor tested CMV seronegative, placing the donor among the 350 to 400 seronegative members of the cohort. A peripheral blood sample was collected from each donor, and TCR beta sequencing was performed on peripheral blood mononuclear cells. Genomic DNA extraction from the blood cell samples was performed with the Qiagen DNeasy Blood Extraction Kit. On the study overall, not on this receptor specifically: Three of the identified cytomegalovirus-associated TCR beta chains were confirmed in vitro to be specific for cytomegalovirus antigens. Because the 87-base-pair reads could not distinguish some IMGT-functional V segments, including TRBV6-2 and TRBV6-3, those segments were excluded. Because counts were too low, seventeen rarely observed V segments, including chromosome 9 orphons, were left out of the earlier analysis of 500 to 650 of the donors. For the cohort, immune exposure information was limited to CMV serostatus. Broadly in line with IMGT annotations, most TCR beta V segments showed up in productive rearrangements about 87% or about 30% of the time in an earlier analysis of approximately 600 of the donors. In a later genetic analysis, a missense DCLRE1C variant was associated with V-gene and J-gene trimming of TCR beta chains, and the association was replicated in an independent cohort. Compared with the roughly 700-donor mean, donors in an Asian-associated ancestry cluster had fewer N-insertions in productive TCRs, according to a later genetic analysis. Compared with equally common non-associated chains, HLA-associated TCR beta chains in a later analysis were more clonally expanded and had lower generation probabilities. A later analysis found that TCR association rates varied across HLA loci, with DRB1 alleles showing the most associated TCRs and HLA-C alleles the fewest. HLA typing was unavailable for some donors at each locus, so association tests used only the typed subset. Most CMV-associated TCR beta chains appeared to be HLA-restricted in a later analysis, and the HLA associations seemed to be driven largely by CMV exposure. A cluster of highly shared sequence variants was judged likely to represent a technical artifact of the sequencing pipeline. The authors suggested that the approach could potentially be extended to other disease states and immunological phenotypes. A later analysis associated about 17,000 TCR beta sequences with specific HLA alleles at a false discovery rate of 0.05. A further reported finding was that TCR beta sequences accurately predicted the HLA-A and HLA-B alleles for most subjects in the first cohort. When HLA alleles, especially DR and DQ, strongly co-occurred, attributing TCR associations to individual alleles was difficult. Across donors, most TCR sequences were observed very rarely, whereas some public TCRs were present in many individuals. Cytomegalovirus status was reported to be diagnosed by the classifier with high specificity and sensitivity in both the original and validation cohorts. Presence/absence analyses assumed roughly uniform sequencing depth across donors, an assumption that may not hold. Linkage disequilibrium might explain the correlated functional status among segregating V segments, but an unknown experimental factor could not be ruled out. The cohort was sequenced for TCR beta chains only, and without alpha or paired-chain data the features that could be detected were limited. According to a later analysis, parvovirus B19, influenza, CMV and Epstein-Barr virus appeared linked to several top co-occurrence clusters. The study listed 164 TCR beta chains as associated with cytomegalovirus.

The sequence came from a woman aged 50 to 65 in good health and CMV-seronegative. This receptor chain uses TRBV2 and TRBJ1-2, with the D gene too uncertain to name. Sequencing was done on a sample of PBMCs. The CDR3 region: CASSELGANYGYTF. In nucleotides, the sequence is TGTGCCAGCAGTGAACTGGGAGCTAACTATGGCTACACCTTC. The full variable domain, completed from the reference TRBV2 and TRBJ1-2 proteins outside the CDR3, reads EPEVTQTPSHQVTQMGQEVILRCVPISNHLYFYWYRQILGQKVEFLVSFYNNEISEKSEIFDDQFSVERPDGSNFTLKIRSTKLEDSAMYFCASSELGANYGYTFGSGTRLTVV.